This TCR beta chain was documented in a study of cytomegalovirus exposure and HLA in healthy donors (TCRdb year 2017). About the full investigation: An earlier analysis of several hundred of the donors reported 250 to 300 Gb of sequence data and 117 million unique TCR beta sequences from 150 million to 200 million T cells. On average, about 200,000 unique TCR beta nucleotide sequences were sequenced per donor among a few hundred genotyped donors of the cohort, with roughly 19% of those sequences being non-productive. Every repertoire in the discovery cohort had been generated on one and the same sequencing platform. In an earlier analysis of 587 of the donors, high-throughput TCR beta sequencing was used to judge whether each TCR beta V gene segment behaved as functional or pseudogenic. Donor age, sex, ethnicity and CMV serostatus were compiled together with the repertoire data. About 330 gigabases of sequencing data and tens of millions of unique TCR sequences made up an early release that covered nearly 650 HLA-typed donors. High-throughput TCR immunosequencing, statistical association of individual TCRs with disease status, and machine learning were combined to predict cytomegalovirus infection status. To study patterns of TCR occurrence, a later analysis re-analyzed previously published TCR beta repertoires from 650 to 750 donors and added high-resolution HLA genotyping. Several DR-DQ haplotypes were handled as single units for association and clustering, since linkage in the cohort was strong. A later genetic analysis used genome-wide SNP genotypes for about 65% of the roughly 670 donors, treating that subset as a discovery cohort. The aim of the study was to test whether cataloging public T cell receptors could identify signatures of past pathogen exposure. In the later analysis, no new phenotypic data were used to find candidate immune exposures; instead, reliance was placed on TCR beta sequences and their occurrence across donors. Among the roughly 410 genotyped donors, approximately 76% belonged to the genetic ancestry cluster associated with self-reported Caucasian donors. Typing coverage differed by locus: A, B, C, DRB1 and DQB1 were typed in roughly 620-630 donors, DQA1 in 500 to 550, DPA1 in 600 to 610, and DPB1 in just under 490. The study used immunosequencing to profile the T cell repertoires of several hundred subjects and linked those repertoires to cytomegalovirus serostatus. HLA typing included class I and class II loci at four-digit resolution. In addition to the first cohort of 666 subjects, a separate validation cohort of some 120 different subjects was used.

The library came from the immunoSEQ multiplex PCR assay. A mixture of 60 forward primers for TCR Vbeta segments and 13 reverse primers for TCR Jbeta segments was used in the multiplex PCR. A multiplex PCR assay on genomic DNA amplified the CDR3 region of rearranged TCR beta genes. On the Illumina HiSeq System, the amplified TCR beta libraries were sequenced as 87-base-pair reads. The authors' pipeline ran thus. A later analysis tallied tens of millions of unique TCR beta chains across the 666 repertoires, and approximately 12 million of those chains were shared by two or more donors. Raw reads were error-corrected and collapsed into unique sequences with a nearest-neighbor algorithm that merged closely related sequences to remove PCR and sequencing errors. Alignment of CDR3 sequences to IMGT reference sequences was used to assign V, D and J gene segments. Each retained sequence needed at least a six-nucleotide match to both a V gene segment and a J gene segment. Rearrangements were classified as productive when the CDR3 lacked stop codons and remained in frame with V and J, and all other rearrangements were classified as non-productive. Following IMGT convention, CDR3 was defined as the stretch from the second conserved V-encoded cysteine to the conserved J-encoded phenylalanine. Sequences without an unambiguous match to a single V gene segment were excluded from the earlier analysis of approximately 600 of the donors. An earlier analysis of 500 to 700 of the donors classified V segments as functional when productive rearrangements were above 56.7% and as segregating when the standard deviation between donors was above 5%. A statistical classification framework was built for diagnosing cytomegalovirus status from the catalog of TCR beta chain sequences. A later analysis assigned V and J genes by comparing TCR nucleotide sequences with IMGT/GENE-DB human TR gene sequences. A later analysis assigned CDR3 sequences and most-parsimonious VDJ recombination scenarios with the TCRdist pipeline. In a later analysis, every TCR beta chain was defined by the combination of its CDR3 amino acid sequence and its V-gene family, and reads without a unique V-gene family were dropped. A later analysis removed roughly 590 highly shared, low-generation-probability nucleotide sequences to deal with suspected cross-contamination and a sequencing artifact. A later analysis calculated a clonal expansion index for each public chain from normalized within-repertoire ranks of inferred template counts. In a later analysis, generation probabilities were computed with a VDJ recombination model fitted to out-of-frame rearrangements, and the resulting probabilities were checked against IGoR. In a later analysis, hypergeometric tests were used to score TCR-TCR, TCR-HLA and TCR-CMV co-occurrence, with a repertoire-size bias correction applied to TCR pairs. In a later analysis, false discovery rates were estimated by permuting HLA or CMV assignments 20 times. In a later analysis, co-occurring TCRs were grouped with DBSCAN, and TCRdist sequence similarity was added when clustering was performed within HLA-allele-positive subsets. Co-occurrence clustering excluded repertoires with fewer than 30,000 or more than 120,000 public chains, plus five with anomalous nucleotide sharing. TCRdb mirrors the immuneACCESS table, restricted to in-frame sequences. Some clones are absent from its copies; in checked studies, under half trace to an unresolved V gene, and the reason for the others is unknown. That table gives V, J and clone size, and the DNA gave D and trimming. In all, the sample holds some 170,000 clones, and approximately 78% of those were seen once. The ten largest clonotypes hold under 1% of the sample.

In regard to this clone: The antigen it recognizes is unknown. Base-call qualities are not available, and no considerably larger clone is one nucleotide away.

Overall results and qualifications from the work: A further reported finding was that TCR beta sequences accurately predicted the HLA-A and HLA-B alleles for most subjects in the first cohort. Most TCR sequences were seen in very few donors, while some public TCRs were found in many individuals. A later genetic analysis associated a missense DCLRE1C variant with V-gene and J-gene trimming of TCR beta chains, and an independent cohort replicated the association. In vitro tests confirmed that a few of the cytomegalovirus-associated TCR beta chains recognize cytomegalovirus antigens. Correlated functional status among segregating V segments might reflect linkage disequilibrium, but an unknown experimental factor could not be ruled out. When HLA alleles, especially DR and DQ, strongly co-occurred, attributing TCR associations to individual alleles was difficult. According to the authors, the approach could potentially be generalized to other disease states and immunological phenotypes. The cohort was sequenced for TCR beta chains only, and without alpha or paired-chain data the features that could be detected were limited. A later analysis associated about 17,000 TCR beta sequences with specific HLA alleles at a false discovery rate of 0.05. A later analysis reported that several top co-occurrence clusters appeared linked to parvovirus B19, influenza, CMV and Epstein-Barr virus. The classifier was reported to diagnose cytomegalovirus status with high specificity and sensitivity in both the original and validation cohorts. The presence/absence analyses assumed that sequencing depth was roughly uniform across donors, and that assumption may not be true. HLA typing was unavailable for some donors at each locus, so association tests used only the typed subset. In an earlier analysis of about 550 of the donors, most TCR beta V segments were observed in productive rearrangements about 87% or about 30% of the time, broadly matching IMGT annotations. Because counts were too low, roughly 17 rarely observed V segments, including chromosome 9 orphons, were left out of the earlier analysis of over 550 of the donors. According to a later analysis, TCR association rates differed among HLA loci, with DRB1 alleles showing the most associated TCRs and HLA-C alleles showing the fewest. A later analysis found that most CMV-associated TCR beta chains appeared HLA-restricted, with HLA associations seemingly driven largely by CMV exposure. Some IMGT-functional V segments, including TRBV6-2 and TRBV6-3, could not be told apart with the 87-base-pair reads, so those segments were excluded. In the study, around 150 TCR beta chains were listed as associated with cytomegalovirus. Compared with the roughly 600-donor mean, donors in an Asian-associated ancestry cluster had fewer N-insertions in productive TCRs, according to a later genetic analysis. A group of highly shared sequence variants was considered likely to be a technical artifact of the sequencing pipeline. The only immune exposure information available for the cohort was CMV serostatus. In a later analysis, HLA-associated TCR beta chains were found to be more clonally expanded and to have lower generation probabilities than equally common non-associated chains.

The CDR3 goes from the cysteine to the phenylalanine over 16 residues. Just the 48-base CDR3 DNA is kept, in frame starting at base 1. After removal of 2 bases from V and 0 bases from J, the junction retains 4 bases not matched to a gene. Sequences KGHSY (CDR1) and FQNENV (CDR2) are obtained from the germline V gene. The cohort consisted of hundreds of healthy bone marrow donors. At the time of sampling, all cohort members were nominally healthy, though unrecorded immune exposures were likely present. The donor tested CMV seropositive, placing the donor among the roughly 300 seropositive members of the cohort. A peripheral blood sample was provided by each donor, and peripheral blood mononuclear cells were used for TCR beta sequencing. The Qiagen DNeasy Blood Extraction Kit was used to extract genomic DNA from the blood cell samples.

This clonotype originated in a girl aged 2 to 10 in good health and CMV-seropositive. The chain is assembled from TRBV16 and TRBJ1-3; 7 middle bases align to TRBD1. Sequenced: PBMCs. The sequenced DNA: TGTGCCAGCAGCCAACGGGACAGCAACTCTGGAAACACCATATATTTT. The translation is CASSQRDSNSGNTIYF. Reference TRBV16 and TRBJ1-3 proteins supply the regions before and after the CDR3; the full variable domain is: GEEVAQTPKHLVRGEGQKAKLYCAPIKGHSYVFWYQQVLKNEFKFLISFQNENVFDETGMPKERFSAKCLPNSPCSLEIQATKLEDSAVYFCASSQRDSNSGNTIYFGEGSWLTVV.